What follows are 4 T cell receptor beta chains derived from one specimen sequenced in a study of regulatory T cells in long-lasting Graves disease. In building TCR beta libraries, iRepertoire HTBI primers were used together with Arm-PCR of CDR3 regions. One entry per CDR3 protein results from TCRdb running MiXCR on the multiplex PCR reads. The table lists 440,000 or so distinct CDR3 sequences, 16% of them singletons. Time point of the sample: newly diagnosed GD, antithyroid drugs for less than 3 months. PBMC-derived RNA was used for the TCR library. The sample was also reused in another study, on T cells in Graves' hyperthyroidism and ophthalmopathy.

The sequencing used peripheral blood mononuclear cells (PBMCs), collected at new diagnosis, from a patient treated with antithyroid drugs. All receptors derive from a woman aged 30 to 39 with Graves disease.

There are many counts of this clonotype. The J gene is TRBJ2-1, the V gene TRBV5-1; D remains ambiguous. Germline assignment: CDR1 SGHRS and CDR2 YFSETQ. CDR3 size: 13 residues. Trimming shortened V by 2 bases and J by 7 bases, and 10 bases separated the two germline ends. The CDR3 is CASSFVPRNEQFF. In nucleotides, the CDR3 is TGCGCCAGCAGCTTCGTCCCGAGGAATGAGCAGTTCTTC.

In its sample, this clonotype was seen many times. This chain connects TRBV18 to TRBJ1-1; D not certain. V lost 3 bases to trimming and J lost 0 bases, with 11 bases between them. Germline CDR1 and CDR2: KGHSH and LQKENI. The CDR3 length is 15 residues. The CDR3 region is CASSPSLSMNTEAFF. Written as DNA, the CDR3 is TGTGCCAGCTCACCTTCGTTAAGCATGAACACTGAAGCTTTCTTT.

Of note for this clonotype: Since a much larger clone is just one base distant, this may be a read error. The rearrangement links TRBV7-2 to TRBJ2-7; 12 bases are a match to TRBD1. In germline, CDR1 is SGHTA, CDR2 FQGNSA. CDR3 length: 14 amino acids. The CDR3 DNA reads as TGTGCCAGCAGCGGCGGGACAGGGGGCTACGAGCAGCACTTC. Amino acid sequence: CASSGGTGGYEQHF.

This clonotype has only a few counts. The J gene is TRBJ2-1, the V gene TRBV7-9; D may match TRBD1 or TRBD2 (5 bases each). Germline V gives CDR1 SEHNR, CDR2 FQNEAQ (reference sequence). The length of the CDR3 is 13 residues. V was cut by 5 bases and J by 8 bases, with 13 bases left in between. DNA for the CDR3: TGTGCCAGCAGCCTCCCCCGGGGACATGAGCAGTTCTTC. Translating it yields CASSLPRGHEQFF.